These 20 T cell receptor beta chains originate from one sample sequenced in a study of shared clonotypes between healthy human individuals. In the naive CD8 group, cells lacked CD45RO and were positively selected for CCR7, so terminally differentiated effector memory CD45RA+ cells were left out. Produced via immunoSEQ multiplex PCR; TCRdb's table is partial and in-frame only. The sample lists about 2 million clones, around 96% occurring once. The specimen sequenced was naive CD8+ T cells sorted from blood. The receptors here all came from a man aged 18 to 29 in good health.

The chain employs TRBV6-5 and TRBJ1-2; D is perhaps TRBD1 (5 bases). Germline V lookup: CDR1 MNHEY, CDR2 SVGAGI. This CDR3 region has 15 residues. Trimming removed 0 bases at V and 2 bases at J, with 10 bases between. The CDR3 spells CASSYSGVGNYGYTF. As DNA, the CDR3 is TGTGCCAGCAGTTACTCGGGGGTGGGAAACTATGGCTACACCTTC.

The CDR3 coding sequence is TGTGCCTGGGCGGGACTAGCGGGACCAACCGTTGACGAGCAGTACTTC. Translated: CAWAGLAGPTVDEQYF. This chain joins TRBV30 and TRBJ2-7; 13 positions agree with TRBD2. The ends lost 5 bases at V and 5 bases at J; junction bases unmatched: 12. The CDR3 totals 16 residues. Germline-derived CDR1 and CDR2 are GTSNPN and SVGIG (reference sequence). Based on the CDR3 plus reference TRBV30 and TRBJ2-7, the full variable domain is SQTIHQWPATLVQPVGSPLSLECTVEGTSNPNLYWYRQAAGRGLQLLFYSVGIGQISSEVPQNLSASRPQDRQFILSSKKLLLSDSGFYLCAWAGLAGPTVDEQYFGPGTRLTVT.

This sequence joins TRBV7-9 and TRBJ1-4, with TRBD1 matching 8 bases. V was pared by 1 base and J by 1 base, with 5 bases of the junction left unmatched. CDR3 length equals 17 residues. Germline V CDR1 and CDR2: SEHNR, FQNEAQ (reference sequence). CDR3 amino acids: CASSLDSGTGTNEKLFF. Written as DNA, the CDR3 is TGTGCCAGCAGCTTAGATTCTGGGACAGGAACTAATGAAAAACTGTTTTTT.

The chain uses TRBV5-1 and TRBJ1-1; 9 bases fit TRBD1. V lost 3 bases, J lost 3 bases, and 3 bases stayed unmatched. This CDR3 region has 14 residues. The germline V gene has CDR1 SGHRS and CDR2 YFSETQ. In DNA, the CDR3 is TGCGCCAGCAGCTGGACAGGGGTGGACACTGAAGCTTTCTTT. It encodes CASSWTGVDTEAFF.

Points on this clone: One junction end disagrees with the germline gene, perhaps due to a read error. At the DNA level, this CDR3 is encoded by other sequences in the same sample as well. The chain carries TRBV4-1 and TRBJ2-2, with TRBD1 as a possible D gene (5 bases). Germline V gene sequence: CDR1 MGHRA, CDR2 YSYEKL. There are 14 residues in the CDR3. CDR3 nucleotide sequence: TGCGCCAGCAGTCAAGGGGCAGGGACCGGGGAGCTGTTTTTT. It is translated as CASSQGAGTGELFF.

CDR3 DNA sequence: TGTGCCAGCAACAGCAGGGGGTTGAACACTGAAGCTTTCTTT. Translating gives CASNSRGLNTEAFF. The V gene is TRBV7-9, the J gene TRBJ1-1, with TRBD1 identical over 7 bases. Per the germline V gene, CDR1 is SEHNR and CDR2 is FQNEAQ (reference sequence). V lost 7 bases to trimming and J lost 0 bases; unmatched junction nucleotides: 5. There are 14 residues in the CDR3.

The rearrangement links TRBV7-6 to TRBJ2-3, with TRBD1 identical over 7 bases. Germline lookup yields CDR1 SGHVS and CDR2 FNYEAQ. The CDR3 is 16 residues long. V shed 1 base, J shed 2 bases, and the junction held 6 bases outside the gene matches. Written as DNA, the CDR3 is TGTGCCAGCAGCTTAGAGGGACAGTTTCACACAGATACGCAGTATTTT. Amino acid sequence: CASSLEGQFHTDTQYF.

The chain links TRBV9 to TRBJ1-2; a possible D gene is TRBD1 (6 bases). The CDR3 contains 15 residues. Germline V CDR1 and CDR2: SGDLS, YYNGEE. The V gene lost 0 bases and the J gene lost 7 bases, with 16 bases spanning the gap. The CDR3 nucleotides are TGTGCCAGCAGCGTAGGTGCAGGGGTGGATGGTGGCTACACCTTC. As protein: CASSVGAGVDGGYTF.

The chain has TRBV5-4 and TRBJ2-3; TRBD2 is a possible D gene (6 bases). The CDR3 has 14 residues. V lost 0 bases and J lost 5, with 10 bases in between. Germline V lookup: CDR1 SGHNT, CDR2 YYREEE (reference sequence). CDR3 DNA sequence: TGTGCCAGCAGCTTGGGTAGCGGCCAAGATACGCAGTATTTT. Translated, it gives CASSLGSGQDTQYF.

The CDR3 loop reads CASSQDQVSSYEQYF. In nucleotides, the CDR3 is TGCGCCAGCAGCCAAGATCAGGTTAGCTCCTACGAGCAGTACTTC. This chain joins TRBV4-3 and TRBJ2-7; D remains unclear. Per germline, CDR1 LGHNA and CDR2 YSLEER. The CDR3 is made up of 15 amino acids. Trimming stripped 0 bases from V and 0 bases from J, with 9 bases between.

J is TRBJ2-2 and V is TRBV28; D remains ambiguous. Germline V CDR1 and CDR2: MDHEN, SYDVKM. The V end lost 4 bases, the J end lost 5 bases, and 5 bases lay between the germline ends. The CDR3 has 12 residues. CDR3 region: CASSSGTGELFF. The CDR3 DNA sequence: TGTGCCAGCAGTTCGGGTACCGGGGAGCTGTTTTTT.

The genes are TRBV5-8 and TRBJ1-5; D ambiguous. V was shortened by 4 bases and J by 7 bases, with 15 bases between the two germline ends. CDR3 length: 14 residues. Germline V gene sequence: CDR1 SGHTS, CDR2 YDEGEE. The CDR3 DNA reads as TGTGCCAGCAGCCTGCGGGGATTATCGCAGCCCCAGCATTTT. This encodes CASSLRGLSQPQHF.

This sequence joins TRBV5-4 and TRBJ2-1, with D perhaps matching TRBD1 (6 bases). The germline gives CDR1 SGHNT, CDR2 YYREEE (reference sequence). CDR3 length equals 13 residues. Between the trimmed V and J ends, which lost 0 bases and 8 bases, there was a span of 9 bases. The DNA of the CDR3 is TGTGCCAGCAGCTTGGCCCCAGGGGATGAGCAGTTCTTC. It translates to CASSLAPGDEQFF. Full variable domain (remainder filled in from reference TRBV5-4 and TRBJ2-1): ETGVTQSPTHLIKTRGQQVTLRCSSQSGHNTVSWYQQALGQGPQFIFQYYREEENGRGNFPPRFSGLQFPNYSSELNVNALELDDSALYLCASSLAPGDEQFFGPGTRLTVL.

This chain connects TRBV4-1 to TRBJ2-7; D gene unclear. Germline V gene sequence: CDR1 MGHRA, CDR2 YSYEKL. V lost 0 bases to trimming and J lost 3 bases, with 12 bases between them. This CDR3 is 15 amino acids long. Here the CDR3 DNA reads TGCGCCAGCAGCCAAGAGGACGCAGCCCTCTACGAGCAGTACTTC. Translated, it gives CASSQEDAALYEQYF.

The rearrangement uses TRBV6-1 and TRBJ1-4, with D possibly being TRBD1 (5 bases). CDR3 length equals 14 residues. The germline V and J ends were trimmed by 4 bases and 8 bases, with 14 bases remaining between them. CDR1 and CDR2 (germline): MNHNS, SASEGT. CDR3 sequence (DNA): TGTGCCAGCAGTGCCTCAGACAGTCGGGAAAAACTGTTTTTT. Translating it yields CASSASDSREKLFF.

This clone came up once. CDR3 sequence reads: CASSLIESSMNTEAFF. The CDR3 DNA reads TGTGCCAGCAGCCTTATCGAAAGTTCTATGAACACTGAAGCTTTCTTT. J is TRBJ1-1 and V is TRBV4-2; D is unresolved. CDR3 size: 16 residues. Trimming shortened V by 4 bases and J by 0 bases, and 15 bases separated the two germline ends. In germline, CDR1 is LGHNA, CDR2 YNFKEQ.

This chain links TRBV2 with TRBJ1-2; perhaps TRBD1 as D (6 bases). CDR1 and CDR2 from the germline V gene are SNHLY and FYNNEI. This CDR3 spans 20 amino acids. With 0 bases removed from V and 8 bases from J, the gap between germline ends came to 31 bases. The CDR3 sequence: CASSEALQSGQKLRDRGYTF. CDR3 DNA sequence: TGTGCCAGCAGTGAAGCGCTTCAATCAGGACAGAAGCTTAGGGATCGCGGCTACACCTTC.

V is TRBV5-1 and J is TRBJ1-3; a weak D match, TRBD1 (5 bases). The CDR3 totals 15 residues. Trimming stripped 3 bases from V and 2 bases from J, with 12 bases between. In germline, CDR1 is SGHRS, CDR2 YFSETQ. CDR3 in DNA: TGCGCCAGCAGCTCTGACAGAGTAGCTGGAAACACCATATATTTT. It codes for CASSSDRVAGNTIYF.

V gene TRBV4-3 combines with J gene TRBJ2-4, with 8 bases fitting TRBD2. The CDR3 runs 18 residues. The V gene's germline CDR1 is LGHNA and CDR2 YSLEER. The ends lost 3 bases at V and 3 bases at J; junction bases unmatched: 13. CDR3 region: CASSHLPGGEGNKNIQYF. In DNA, the CDR3 is TGCGCCAGCAGCCACCTTCCCGGGGGGGAGGGAAACAAAAACATTCAGTACTTC.

The chain uses TRBV25-1 and TRBJ2-1; D possibly matches TRBD1 or TRBD2 (5 bases each). V shed 8 bases and J shed 4 bases, with 15 bases lying between them. The V gene's germline CDR1 is MGHDK and CDR2 SYGVNS. This CDR3 comprises 14 residues. This CDR3 is CASGERGPYNEQFF. CDR3 nucleotide sequence: TGTGCCAGCGGGGAACGGGGCCCTTACAATGAGCAGTTCTTC.